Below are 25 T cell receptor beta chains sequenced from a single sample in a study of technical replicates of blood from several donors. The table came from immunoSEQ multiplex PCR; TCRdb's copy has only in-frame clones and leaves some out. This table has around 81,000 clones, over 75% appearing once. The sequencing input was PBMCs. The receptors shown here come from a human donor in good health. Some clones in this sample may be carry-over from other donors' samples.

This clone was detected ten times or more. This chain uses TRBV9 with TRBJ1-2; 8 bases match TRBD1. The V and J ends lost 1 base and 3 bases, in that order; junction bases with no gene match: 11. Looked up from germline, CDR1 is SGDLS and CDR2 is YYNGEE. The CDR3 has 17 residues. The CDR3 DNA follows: TGTGCCAGCAGCGTAAGAGGAGGGGTGACAGGGGACTATGGCTACACCTTC. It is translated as CASSVRGGVTGDYGYTF.

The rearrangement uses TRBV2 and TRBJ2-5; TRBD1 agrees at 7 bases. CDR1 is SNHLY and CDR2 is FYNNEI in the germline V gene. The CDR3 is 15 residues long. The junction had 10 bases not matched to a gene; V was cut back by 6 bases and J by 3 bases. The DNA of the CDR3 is TGTGCCAGCAGCAACCGACAGGGTCGGGAAGAGACCCAGTACTTC. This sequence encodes CASSNRQGREETQYF.

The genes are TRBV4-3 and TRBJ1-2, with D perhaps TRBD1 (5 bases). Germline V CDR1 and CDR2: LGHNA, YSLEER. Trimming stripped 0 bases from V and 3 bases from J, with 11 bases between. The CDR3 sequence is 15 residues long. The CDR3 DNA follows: TGCGCCAGCAGCCAAGATGAGGGAGGGGACTATGGCTACACCTTC. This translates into CASSQDEGGDYGYTF.

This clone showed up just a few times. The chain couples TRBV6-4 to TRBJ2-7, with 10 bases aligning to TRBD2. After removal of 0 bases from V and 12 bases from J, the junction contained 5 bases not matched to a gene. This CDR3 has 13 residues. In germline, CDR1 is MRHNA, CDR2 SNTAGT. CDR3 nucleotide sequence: TGTGCCAGCAGTGACTCACTAGCGGGACTATTGTACTTC. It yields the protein CASSDSLAGLLYF.

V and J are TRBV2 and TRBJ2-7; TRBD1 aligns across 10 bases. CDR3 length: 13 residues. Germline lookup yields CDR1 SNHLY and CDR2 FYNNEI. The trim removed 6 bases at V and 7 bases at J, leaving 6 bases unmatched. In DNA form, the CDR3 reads TGTGCCAGCAGCCGGGACAGGGGATGGGAGCAGTACTTC. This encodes CASSRDRGWEQYF. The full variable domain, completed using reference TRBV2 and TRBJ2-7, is EPEVTQTPSHQVTQMGQEVILRCVPISNHLYFYWYRQILGQKVEFLVSFYNNEISEKSEIFDDQFSVERPDGSNFTLKIRSTKLEDSAMYFCASSRDRGWEQYFGPGTRLTVT.

The CDR3 nucleotides are TGTGCCAGTAGTTCCGGGACCGCGACTAGCGGGAGGGATCACGGGGAGCTGTTTTTT. Its translation is CASSSGTATSGRDHGELFF. V is TRBV19 and J is TRBJ2-2; TRBD2 agrees at 14 bases. Germline V CDR1 and CDR2: LNHDA, SQIVND (reference sequence). The V and J ends lost 5 bases and 7 bases, in that order; junction bases with no gene match: 15. This CDR3 spans 19 amino acids.

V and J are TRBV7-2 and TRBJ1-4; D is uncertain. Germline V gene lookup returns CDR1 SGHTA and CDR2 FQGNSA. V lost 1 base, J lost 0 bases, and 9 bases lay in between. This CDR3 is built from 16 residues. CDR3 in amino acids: CASSLDSWTTNEKLFF. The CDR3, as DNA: TGTGCCAGCAGCTTAGACAGTTGGACAACTAATGAAAAACTGTTTTTT.

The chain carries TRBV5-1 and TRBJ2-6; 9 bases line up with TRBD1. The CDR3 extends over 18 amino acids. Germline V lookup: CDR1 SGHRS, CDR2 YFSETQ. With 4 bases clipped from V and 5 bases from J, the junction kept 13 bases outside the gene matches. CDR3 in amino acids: CASSPQDRGAGRANVLTF. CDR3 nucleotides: TGCGCCAGCAGCCCGCAGGACAGGGGCGCCGGCCGGGCCAACGTCCTGACTTTC.

The CDR3 here is CASSQELSGNTEAFF. The CDR3 DNA reads TGCGCCAGCAGCCAGGAGCTTTCGGGGAACACTGAAGCTTTCTTT. J is TRBJ1-1 and V is TRBV4-3; no reliable D call. The V gene's germline CDR1 is LGHNA and CDR2 YSLEER. V lost 3 bases, J lost 1 base, and 12 bases lay in between. This CDR3 spans 15 amino acids.

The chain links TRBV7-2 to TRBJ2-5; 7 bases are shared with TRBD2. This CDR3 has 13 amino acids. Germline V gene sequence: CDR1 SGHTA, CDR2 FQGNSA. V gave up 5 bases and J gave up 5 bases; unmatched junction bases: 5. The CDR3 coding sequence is TGTGCCAGCAGCATACGGGGGGTGGAGACCCAGTACTTC. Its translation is CASSIRGVETQYF. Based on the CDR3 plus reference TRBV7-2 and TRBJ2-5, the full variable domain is GAGVSQSPSNKVTEKGKDVELRCDPISGHTALYWYRQSLGQGLEFLIYFQGNSAPDKSGLPSDRFSAERTGGSVSTLTIQRTQQEDSAVYLCASSIRGVETQYFGPGTRLLVL.

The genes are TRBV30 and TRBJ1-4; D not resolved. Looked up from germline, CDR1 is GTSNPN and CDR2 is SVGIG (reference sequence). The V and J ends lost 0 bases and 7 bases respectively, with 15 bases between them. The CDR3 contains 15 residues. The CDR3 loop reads CAWSVSEEWREKLFF. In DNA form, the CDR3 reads TGTGCCTGGAGTGTATCGGAGGAGTGGCGTGAAAAACTGTTTTTT.

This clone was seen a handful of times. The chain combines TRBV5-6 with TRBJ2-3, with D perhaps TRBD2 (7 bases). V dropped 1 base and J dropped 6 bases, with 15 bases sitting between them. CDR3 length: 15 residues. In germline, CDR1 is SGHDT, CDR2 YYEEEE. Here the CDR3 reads CASSLTSGGRDTQYF. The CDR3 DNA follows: TGTGCCAGCAGCTTGACCTCGGGGGGCCGGGATACGCAGTATTTT.

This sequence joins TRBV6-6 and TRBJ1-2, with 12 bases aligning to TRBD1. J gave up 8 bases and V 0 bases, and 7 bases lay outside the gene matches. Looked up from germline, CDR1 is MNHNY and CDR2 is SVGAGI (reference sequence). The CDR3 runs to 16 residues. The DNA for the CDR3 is TGTGCCAGCAGTTACTCCAAGGGACAGGGGGCTTGGGGCTACACCTTC. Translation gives CASSYSKGQGAWGYTF.

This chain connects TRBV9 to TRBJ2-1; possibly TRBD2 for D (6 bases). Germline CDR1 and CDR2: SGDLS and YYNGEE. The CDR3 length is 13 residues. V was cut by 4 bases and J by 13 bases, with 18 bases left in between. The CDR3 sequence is CASSNAGLPRQFF. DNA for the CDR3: TGTGCCAGCAGCAACGCGGGACTGCCCCGCCAGTTCTTC.

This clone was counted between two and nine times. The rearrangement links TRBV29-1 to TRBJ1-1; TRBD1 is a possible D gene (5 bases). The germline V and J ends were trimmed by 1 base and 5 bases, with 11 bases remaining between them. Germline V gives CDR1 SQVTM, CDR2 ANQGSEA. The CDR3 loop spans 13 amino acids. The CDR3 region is CSVEVLAGTEAFF. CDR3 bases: TGCAGCGTTGAAGTTTTGGCAGGGACTGAAGCTTTCTTT.

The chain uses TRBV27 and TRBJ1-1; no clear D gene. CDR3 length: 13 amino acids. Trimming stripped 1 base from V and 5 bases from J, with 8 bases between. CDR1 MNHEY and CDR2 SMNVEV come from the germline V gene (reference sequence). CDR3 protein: CASSLYGLTEAFF. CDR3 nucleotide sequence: TGTGCCAGCAGTTTATACGGACTGACTGAAGCTTTCTTT.

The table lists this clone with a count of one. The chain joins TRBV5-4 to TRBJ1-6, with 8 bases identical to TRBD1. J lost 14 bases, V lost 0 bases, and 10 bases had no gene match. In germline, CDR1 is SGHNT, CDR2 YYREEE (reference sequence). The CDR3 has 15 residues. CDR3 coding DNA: TGTGCCAGCAGCTTGGCTGGGACAGGAGAAAGGGCCCTCCACTTT. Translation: CASSLAGTGERALHF.

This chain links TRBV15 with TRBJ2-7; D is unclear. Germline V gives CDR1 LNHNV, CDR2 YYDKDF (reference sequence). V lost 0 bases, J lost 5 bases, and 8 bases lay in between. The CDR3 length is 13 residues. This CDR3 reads CATSRDREDEQYF. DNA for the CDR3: TGTGCCACCAGCAGAGATCGCGAGGACGAGCAGTACTTC.

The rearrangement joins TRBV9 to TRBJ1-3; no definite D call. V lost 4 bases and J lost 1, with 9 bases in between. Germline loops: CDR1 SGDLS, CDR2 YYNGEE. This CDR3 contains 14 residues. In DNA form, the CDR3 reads TGTGCCAGCAGCCCCTCCTCGTCTGGAAACACCATATATTTT. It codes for CASSPSSSGNTIYF.

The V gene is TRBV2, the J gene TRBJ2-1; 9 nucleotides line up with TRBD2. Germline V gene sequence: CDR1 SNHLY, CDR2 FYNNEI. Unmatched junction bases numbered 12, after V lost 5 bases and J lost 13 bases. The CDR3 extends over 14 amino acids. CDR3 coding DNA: TGTGCCAGCAGTCAACAGATTTCTAGCGGGACTCAGTTCTTC. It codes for CASSQQISSGTQFF.

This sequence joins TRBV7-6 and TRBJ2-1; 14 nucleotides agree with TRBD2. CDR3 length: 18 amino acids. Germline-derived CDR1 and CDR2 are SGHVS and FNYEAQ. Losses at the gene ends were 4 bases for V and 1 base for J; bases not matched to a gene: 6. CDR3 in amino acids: CASSSGLAGGSSYNEQFF. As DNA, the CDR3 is TGTGCCAGCAGCTCAGGACTAGCGGGAGGCTCGTCCTACAATGAGCAGTTCTTC.

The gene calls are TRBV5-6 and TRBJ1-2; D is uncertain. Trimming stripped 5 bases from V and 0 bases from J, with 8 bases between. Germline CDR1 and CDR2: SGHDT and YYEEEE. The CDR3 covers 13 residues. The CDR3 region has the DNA TGTGCCAGCAGGAGTGAGGCTAACTATGGCTACACCTTC. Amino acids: CASRSEANYGYTF.

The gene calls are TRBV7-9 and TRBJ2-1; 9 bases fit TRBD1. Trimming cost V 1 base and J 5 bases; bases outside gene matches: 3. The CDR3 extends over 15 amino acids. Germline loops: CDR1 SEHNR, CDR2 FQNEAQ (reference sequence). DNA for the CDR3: TGTGCCAGCAGCTTAGTATGGACAGGGGACAATGAGCAGTTCTTC. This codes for CASSLVWTGDNEQFF.

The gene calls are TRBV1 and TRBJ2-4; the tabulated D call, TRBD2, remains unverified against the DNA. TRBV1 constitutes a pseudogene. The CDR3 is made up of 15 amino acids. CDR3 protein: CTSSHLRVGKNIQYF. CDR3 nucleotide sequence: TGCACCAGCAGCCACCTCCGAGTTGGCAAAAACATTCAGTACTTC.

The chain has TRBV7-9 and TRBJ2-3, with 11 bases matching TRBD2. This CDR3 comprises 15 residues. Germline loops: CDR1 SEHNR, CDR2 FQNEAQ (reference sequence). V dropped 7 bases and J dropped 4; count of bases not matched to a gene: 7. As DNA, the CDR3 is TGTGCCAGCATCTCTAGCGGGAGGAACGCAGATACGCAGTATTTT. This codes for CASISSGRNADTQYF.